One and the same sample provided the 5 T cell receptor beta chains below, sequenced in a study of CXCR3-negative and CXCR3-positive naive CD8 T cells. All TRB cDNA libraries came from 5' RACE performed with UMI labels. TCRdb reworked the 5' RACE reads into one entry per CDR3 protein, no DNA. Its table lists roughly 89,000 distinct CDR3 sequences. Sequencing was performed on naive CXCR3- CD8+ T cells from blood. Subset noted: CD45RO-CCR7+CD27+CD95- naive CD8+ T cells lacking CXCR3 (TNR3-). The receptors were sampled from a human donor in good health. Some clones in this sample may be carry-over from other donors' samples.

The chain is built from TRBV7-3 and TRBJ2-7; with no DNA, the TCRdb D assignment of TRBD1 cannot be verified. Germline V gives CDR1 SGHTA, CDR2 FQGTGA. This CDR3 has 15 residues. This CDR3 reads CASSLSFGGSDEQYF.

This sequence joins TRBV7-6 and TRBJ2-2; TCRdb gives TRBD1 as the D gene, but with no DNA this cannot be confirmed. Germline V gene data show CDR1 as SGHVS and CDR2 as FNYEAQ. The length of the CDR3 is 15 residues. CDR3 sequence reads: CASSSLDRNTGELFF.

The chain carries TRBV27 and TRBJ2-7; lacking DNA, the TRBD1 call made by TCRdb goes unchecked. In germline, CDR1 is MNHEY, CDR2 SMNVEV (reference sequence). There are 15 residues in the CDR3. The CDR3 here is CASSFAGGPPYEQYF.

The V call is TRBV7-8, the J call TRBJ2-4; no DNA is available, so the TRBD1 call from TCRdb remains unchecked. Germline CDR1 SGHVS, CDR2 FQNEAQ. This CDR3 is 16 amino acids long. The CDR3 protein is CASSLYRAPAKNIQYF.

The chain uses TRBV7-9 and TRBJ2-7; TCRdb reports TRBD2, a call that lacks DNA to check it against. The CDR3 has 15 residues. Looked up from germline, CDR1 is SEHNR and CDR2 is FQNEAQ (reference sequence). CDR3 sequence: CASSSTSEWLYEQYF. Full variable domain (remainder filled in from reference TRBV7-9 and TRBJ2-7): DTGVSQNPRHKITKRGQNVTFRCDPISEHNRLYWYRQTLGQGPEFLTYFQNEAQLEKSRLLSDRFSAERPKGSFSTLEIQRTEQGDSAMYLCASSSTSEWLYEQYFGPGTRLTVT.